This T cell receptor beta chain was identified during a study of T cells in tuberculosis. At study entry, adolescents had tuberculin skin tests and IGRA screening. TCRdb's table, derived via immunoSEQ multiplex PCR, lists solely in-frame clones and lacks some. In the table there are 45,000 or so clones, about 95% of which are singletons. J gave up 7 bases and V 7 bases, and 5 bases lay outside the gene matches. Germline CDR1 is SGHAT and CDR2 is FQNNGV. The CDR3 consists of 13 residues. Broader study findings: Smaller alpha distances in active tuberculosis partly reflected shorter CDR3-alpha lengths. Classification accuracy was 87% (AUROC approximately 0.9) with the GMM-specific repertoire.

Comment on this clone: Its antigen is still unknown.

Sequencing input: PBMCs. This chain joins TRBV11-2 and TRBJ2-1, with 9 positions matching TRBD1. This clonotype originated in a donor aged 10-29 years with latent tuberculosis or without tuberculosis infection. This CDR3 reads CASTSGTGNEQFF. The CDR3, as DNA: TGTGCCAGCACCTCCGGGACAGGGAATGAGCAGTTCTTC.